This T cell receptor (beta chain) originates from a study of T cells in Graves' hyperthyroidism and ophthalmopathy. Amplification of TCR beta CDR3 regions was performed using RNA transcripts as template. The study used the HTBI primer set for a first-round RT-PCR of the TCR CDR3. TCRdb reanalysed the multiplex PCR reads using MiXCR and keeps one entry per CDR3 protein. The sample contains 550,000 to 600,000 distinct CDR3 sequences, 46% of which appear only once. In its sample, this clonotype was seen many times. Antigen: not known. Investigators excluded patients with uncontrolled infection, other autoimmune disease, pregnancy or lactation. Diagnoses were established using clinical symptoms, serum thyroxine and TRAb, thyroid ultrasound and orbital computed tomography. Findings and limits, study-wide: Blood samples included most of the expanded thyroid clonotypes exceeding 0.001. A model built on 13 V-J features separated ophthalmopathy from stable hyperthyroidism.

The TCR comes from an adult woman with Graves' disease, either hyperthyroidism or ophthalmopathy (not recorded which). Sequencing was performed on peripheral blood or thyroid tissue (not recorded which).

This CDR3 is CASSVSENSNQPQHF. Written as DNA, the CDR3 is TGTGCCAGCAGTGTGTCAGAAAATAGCAATCAGCCCCAGCATTTT. V is TRBV2 and J is TRBJ1-5; D uncertain. Trimming took 4 bases from V and 0 from J, leaving 10 bases between them. The CDR3 consists of 15 residues. The germline gives CDR1 SNHLY, CDR2 FYNNEI.